The present entry profiles one T cell receptor (beta chain) with its context. The antigen is undetermined. TCRdb processed the multiplex PCR reads anew with MiXCR; each CDR3 protein has one entry. The table includes approximately 11,000 distinct CDR3 sequences, roughly 53% detected once. The sample comes from a study of breast tumors, draining lymph nodes, adjacent tissues. Study observations and caveats: Luminal-like breast cancer showed significantly greater tumor-nontumor repertoire similarity than basal-like breast cancer did. Tumor repertoires ranked between lymph nodes and nontumor tissue in diversity, with V and J gene preferences.

This CDR3 is 13 amino acids long. In germline, CDR1 is SGHRS, CDR2 YFSETQ. Trimming pared 1 base from V and 4 bases from J, leaving 6 bases between. V and J are TRBV5-1 and TRBJ2-1; D is undetermined. This TCR was sampled from a female donor with breast cancer. Some clones in this sample may be carry-over from other donors' samples. Sequenced sample: breast tumor tissue. CDR3 sequence reads: CASSLFRYNEQFF. The CDR3 region has the DNA TGCGCCAGCAGCTTGTTTAGGTACAATGAGCAGTTCTTC.